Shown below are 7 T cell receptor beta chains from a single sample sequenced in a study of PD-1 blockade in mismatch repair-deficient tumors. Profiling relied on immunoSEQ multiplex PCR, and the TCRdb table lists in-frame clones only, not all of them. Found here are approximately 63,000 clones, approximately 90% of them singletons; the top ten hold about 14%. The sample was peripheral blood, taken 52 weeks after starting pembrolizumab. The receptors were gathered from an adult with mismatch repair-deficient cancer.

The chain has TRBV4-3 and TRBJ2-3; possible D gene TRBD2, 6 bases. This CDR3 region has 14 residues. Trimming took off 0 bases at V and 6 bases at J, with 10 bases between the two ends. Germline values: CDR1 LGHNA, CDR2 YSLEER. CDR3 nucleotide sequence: TGCGCCAGCAGCCAAGATAAAGGGAGGGATACGCAGTATTTT. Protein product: CASSQDKGRDTQYF.

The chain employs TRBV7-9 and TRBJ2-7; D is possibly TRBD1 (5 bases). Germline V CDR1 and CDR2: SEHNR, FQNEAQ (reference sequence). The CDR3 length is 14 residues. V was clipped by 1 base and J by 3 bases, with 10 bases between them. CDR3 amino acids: CASSLDRSYYEQYF. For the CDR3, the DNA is TGTGCCAGCAGCTTAGACAGGAGTTACTACGAGCAGTACTTC. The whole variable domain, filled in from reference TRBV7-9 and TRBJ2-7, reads DTGVSQNPRHKITKRGQNVTFRCDPISEHNRLYWYRQTLGQGPEFLTYFQNEAQLEKSRLLSDRFSAERPKGSFSTLEIQRTEQGDSAMYLCASSLDRSYYEQYFGPGTRLTVT.

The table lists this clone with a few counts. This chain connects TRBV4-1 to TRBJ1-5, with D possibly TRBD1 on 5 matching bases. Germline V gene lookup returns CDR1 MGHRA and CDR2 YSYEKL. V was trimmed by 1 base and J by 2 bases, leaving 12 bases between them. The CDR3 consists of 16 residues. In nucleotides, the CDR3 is TGCGCCAGCAGCCAAGTCGGGGACGTCGGCAATCAGCCCCAGCATTTT. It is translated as CASSQVGDVGNQPQHF.

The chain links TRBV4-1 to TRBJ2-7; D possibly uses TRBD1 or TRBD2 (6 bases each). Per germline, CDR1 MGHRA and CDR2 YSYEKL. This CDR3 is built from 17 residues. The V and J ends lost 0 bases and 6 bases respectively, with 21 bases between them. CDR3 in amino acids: CASSQDRGPGPSSEQYF. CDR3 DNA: TGCGCCAGCAGCCAAGATCGGGGGCCCGGACCCAGCTCCGAGCAGTACTTC.

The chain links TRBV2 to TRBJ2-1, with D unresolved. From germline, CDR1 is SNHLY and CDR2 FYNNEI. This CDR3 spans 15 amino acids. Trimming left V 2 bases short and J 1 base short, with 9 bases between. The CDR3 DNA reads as TGTGCCAGCAGTGAATCGCGGAGTTCCTACAATGAGCAGTTCTTC. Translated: CASSESRSSYNEQFF.

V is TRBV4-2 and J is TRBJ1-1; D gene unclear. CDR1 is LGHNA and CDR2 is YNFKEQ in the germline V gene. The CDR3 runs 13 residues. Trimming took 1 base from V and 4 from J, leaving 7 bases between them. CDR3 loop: CASSQVSGTEAFF. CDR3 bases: TGTGCCAGCAGCCAAGTCTCGGGCACTGAAGCTTTCTTT.

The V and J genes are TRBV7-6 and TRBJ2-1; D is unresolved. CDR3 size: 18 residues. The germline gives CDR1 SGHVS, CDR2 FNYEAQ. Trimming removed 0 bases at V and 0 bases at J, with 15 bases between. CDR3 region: CASSLARASPISYNEQFF. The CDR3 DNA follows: TGTGCCAGCAGCTTAGCAAGAGCTTCTCCCATCTCCTACAATGAGCAGTTCTTC.